The 5 T cell receptor beta chains reported below all come from one sample, sequenced in a study of blood T cell repertoires in COVID-19. TCRdb's table, derived via immunoSEQ multiplex PCR, lists solely in-frame clones and lacks some. The repertoire holds roughly 200,000 clones, 85% to 90% seen once, with about 20% in the top ten. Sequencing used peripheral blood. The receptors here all came from a person aged 65-85 years with COVID-19, enrolled during active disease.

This rearrangement joins TRBV3-1 (or the pseudogene TRBV3-2) to TRBJ2-3, with 8 nucleotides matching TRBD2. This CDR3 is 15 amino acids long. Germline V gene sequence: CDR1 LGHDT, CDR2 YNNKEL (reference sequence). The junction had 7 bases not matched to a gene; V was cut back by 5 bases and J by 3 bases. The CDR3 DNA sequence: TGTGCCAGCAGCTTTAGCCCTAGCGGGACAGATACGCAGTATTTT. This translates into CASSFSPSGTDTQYF.

The rearrangement links TRBV12-3 or TRBV12-4 to TRBJ2-3; D possibly corresponds to TRBD1 (6 bases). Between the trimmed V and J ends, which lost 1 base and 8 bases, there was a span of 10 bases. The length of the CDR3 is 13 residues. CDR3 in amino acids: CASSLGGGGTQYF. CDR3 nucleotides: TGTGCCAGCAGTTTAGGAGGGGGTGGTACGCAGTATTTT.

The J gene is TRBJ2-2, the V gene TRBV6-5; a possible D gene is TRBD1 (6 bases). The CDR3 is made up of 13 amino acids. Germline lookup yields CDR1 MNHEY and CDR2 SVGAGI. V lost 8 bases and J lost 5, with 12 bases in between. CDR3 coding DNA: TGTGCCAGCTACAGGGCGGTGACCGGGGAGCTGTTTTTT. It codes for CASYRAVTGELFF.

This clone has a single count. The chain has TRBV27 and TRBJ2-2; no clear D gene. Between the trimmed V and J ends, which lost 1 base and 1 base, there was a span of 4 bases. The CDR3 length is 14 residues. The germline V gene encodes CDR1 MNHEY and CDR2 SMNVEV (reference sequence). This CDR3 is CASSLFGNTGELFF. The DNA for the CDR3 is TGTGCCAGCAGTTTATTCGGGAACACCGGGGAGCTGTTTTTT.

This rearrangement joins TRBV5-1 to TRBJ1-3; 10 bases line up with TRBD1. V was pared by 4 bases and J by 2 bases, with 15 bases of the junction left unmatched. Germline V gene sequence: CDR1 SGHRS, CDR2 YFSETQ. The CDR3 loop spans 19 amino acids. In nucleotides, the CDR3 is TGCGCCAGCAGCCCAAACTCCCGGGACAGGGGTGGCACTGGAAACACCATATATTTT. It yields the protein CASSPNSRDRGGTGNTIYF.